The entry below gives a single TCR beta chain sequence along with its context. Its antigen has not been determined. Base quality data are lacking; no much larger clone is found one base away. The data were taken from a study of T cell changes during pregnancy in multiple sclerosis (dated by TCRdb to the late 2010s). With respect to the entire study: Changes in the T cell repertoire over the course of pregnancy were examined in this study in women with multiple sclerosis.

Taken from cysteine to phenylalanine, the CDR3 has 18 residues. The DNA shown is the 54-base CDR3, in frame from base 1. CDR1 and CDR2, looked up from the germline V gene (reference sequence), are SEHNR and FQNEAQ. The junction carries 19 bases between V and J, which are trimmed by 1 base and 4 bases respectively. The library was generated by the immunoSEQ multiplex PCR assay. TCRdb provides this immuneACCESS table in a form limited to in-frame rearrangements. Some clones are lacking; in checked studies, under half of them reflect an unresolved V gene, and why the rest are absent is not known. In all, the sample holds tens of thousands of clones, and approximately 96% of those were seen once. The ten largest clones add up to roughly 2.5% of the sample.

Material: CD8+ T cells from peripheral blood mononuclear cells, obtained after pregnancy. The clonotype was recovered from a female donor with multiple sclerosis, enrolled in a pregnancy study. This chain is built from TRBV7-9 and TRBJ1-4; a tentative D call is TRBD1 (6 bases match). The CDR3 protein sequence reads: CASSLVLKWGPDNEKLFF. The nucleotide sequence reads TGTGCCAGCAGCTTAGTATTAAAGTGGGGGCCAGATAATGAAAAACTGTTTTTT.